The T cell receptor (beta chain) under discussion was sequenced for a study of CD8 T cells in ankylosing spondylitis. In the case of this clonotype: Its antigen is unknown.

Whole-study results and caveats: Researchers reportedly found disease-linked clones significantly enriched in matched ankylosing spondylitis synovial fluid. Typical of ankylosing spondylitis blood, it appeared, was a TCR beta motif of eight highly homologous variants. Prior literature has documented some motif variants in synovial fluid and blood from reactive arthritis. A CD8+ phenotype characterized the disease-linked clones, which were relatively rare in peripheral blood.

The germline CDR1 and CDR2 sequences are SGHRS and YFSETQ. The CDR3 length is 15 residues. V lost 4 bases, J lost 8 bases, and 6 bases stayed unmatched. 5'-RACE, quantitative and with molecular barcodes, yielded the TCR beta libraries. TCRdb processed the 5' RACE reads anew with MiXCR; each CDR3 protein has one entry. The profile covers around 540,000 distinct CDR3 sequences, with roughly 12% appearing a single time and approximately 6.3% taken by the ten largest. The receptor was derived from a male donor with ankylosing spondylitis. The chain is built from TRBV5-1 and TRBJ2-1; 13 nucleotides agree with TRBD2. Sequencing used blood, either unsorted or a sorted T cell fraction (not recorded which). The CDR3 reads CASSLRLAGGDEQFF. The DNA of the CDR3 is TGCGCCAGCAGCCTTCGACTAGCGGGAGGAGATGAGCAGTTCTTC.